This T cell receptor (beta chain) came from a study of tumor-infiltrating lymphocytes in localized non-small cell lung cancer (dated by TCRdb to about 2021). A note on the overall study: Patients whose samples were collected after neoadjuvant chemotherapy, as well as both smokers and never-smokers and several histologies, were included in the cohort. Each patient contributed resected tumor tissue and uninvolved lung tissue from the same patient, described as non-adjacent to the tumor. The same patients underwent several integrated assays, with TCR sequencing performed together with flow cytometry, multiplex immunofluorescence, RNA-seq, exome sequencing and proteomics. The overall ICON cohort was composed of 150 or so surgical patients with localized non-small cell lung cancer whose tumors were resected. For approximately 50 patients, immunoSEQ T-cell fraction was compared between paired tumor and uninvolved lung. The investigation overall reported the following: Because different pieces of the same tissue were used for different assays, technical variation could not be separated from intratumor heterogeneity. The TCR-derived T-cell fraction showed no difference between the flow cytometry-defined immunotypes IM1 (good prognosis) and IM2 (poor prognosis). No association of tumor T-cell fraction from TCR sequencing with recurrence-free survival was found (p = 0.61). Assay coverage varied across patients depending on available tissue quantity, so only a subset of the cohort had TCR sequencing. Higher T cell infiltration in tumors than in uninvolved lung tissue was supported by TCRbeta sequencing, consistent with immunofluorescence CD3 counts.

The T-cell fraction in tumor and uninvolved lung tissue was obtained from TCR sequencing using the immunoSEQ assay. Regarding the original processing steps: For survival analysis, patients were divided into high (upper tertile) and low (lower two tertiles) T-cell fraction groups, which were compared by log-rank test. A signed-rank test was used to test paired tumor versus uninvolved lung differences in T-cell fraction. TCRdb holds this immuneACCESS table with in-frame rearrangements only. Some clones are missing; in checked studies, unresolved V genes explain under half, and the rest has no known cause. The V and J calls and clone size are taken from that table; D and trimming were inferred from the DNA. The sample has 9,000 to 10,000 clones on record, roughly 80% of them singletons. Together, the top ten hold 9.8% of the sample. CDR1 ENHRY and CDR2 SYGVKD were looked up in the germline V gene. The V end loses 1 base and the J end loses 6 bases, and a stretch of 22 bases separates them. The CDR3, from cysteine to phenylalanine, totals 18 residues. Just CDR3 DNA is preserved here, 54 bases in frame from base 1.

This clone was seen more than once but under ten times. Its cognate antigen has yet to be identified. Base qualities are not at hand, and no much larger clone is one base apart. The first patient joined ICON in the first half of 2016, and enrollment wrapped up when the last patient was enrolled in late 2018. In a subcohort of approximately 78 patients, fresh tumor and matched uninvolved tissue were collected for in-depth immune analyses, with TCR sequencing among those analyses. TCR sequencing was performed on DNA isolated from bulk tissue, without cell sorting. Sequencing was done on a sample of lung tumor tissue. This receptor was identified in a human donor with non-small cell lung cancer. The rearrangement combines TRBV10-3 with TRBJ2-1; TRBD2 is a possible D gene, resting on 6 matching bases. The DNA sequence is as follows: TGTGCCATCAGTGAGTTGGGGATAGCGGCCGGAGCCCCCAATGAGCAGTTCTTC. The translation is CAISELGIAAGAPNEQFF.